The rows below give T cell receptor beta chains drawn from one sample of a study of shared clonotypes between healthy human individuals. Clones were read by immunoSEQ multiplex PCR, and TCRdb kept only the in-frame ones, dropping some. The sample shows roughly 600,000 clones, 95% to 98% of them seen only once. Material for sequencing was naive CD8+ T cells sorted from blood. The receptors originated from a man younger than 45 in good health. The CDR3 runs from the conserved cysteine through the conserved F or W. The D gene is left open where the match is weak. Rows may omit the clone size; those that give it use once, few, many or a size class.

- | TRBJ2-4 | - | TRBV5-4 | CASSHQDKNIQYF | TGTGCCAGCAGCCATCAAGACAAGAACATTCAGTACTTC
- | TRBJ2-7 | - | TRBV28 | CASSFVDDYEQYF | TGTGCCAGCAGTTTTGTGGACGACTACGAGCAGTACTTC
- | TRBJ1-5 | - | TRBV10-3 | CARQRRYQPQHF | TGTGCCAGGCAAAGGCGTTATCAGCCCCAGCATTTT
once | TRBJ2-1 | - | TRBV1 | CTSSPPGPYNEQFF | TGCACCAGCAGTCCCCCGGGACCCTACAATGAGCAGTTCTTC
once | TRBJ2-7 | TRBD1 | TRBV7-9 | CASTLQGLDRGVYEQYF | TGTGCCAGCACCCTACAGGGATTGGACAGGGGGGTCTACGAGCAGTACTTC
- | TRBJ2-1 | - | TRBV6-5 | CASSIQGNNEQFF | TGTGCCAGCAGTATTCAGGGGAATAATGAGCAGTTCTTC
- | TRBJ2-6 | - | TRBV7-8 | CASGVPSSGANVLTF | TGTGCCAGCGGGGTACCGAGCTCTGGGGCCAACGTCCTGACTTTC
- | TRBJ1-4 | - | TRBV5-7 | CATPGQGEKLFF | TGTGCTACCCCCGGGCAGGGTGAAAAACTGTTTTTT
- | TRBJ2-7 | - | TRBV29-1 | CSVARDTYEQYF | TGCAGCGTCGCCCGGGACACCTACGAGCAGTACTTC
- | TRBJ2-1 | - | TRBV5-4 | CASSWVGAEQFF | TGTGCCAGCAGCTGGGTCGGGGCTGAGCAGTTCTTC
- | TRBJ2-1 | TRBD2 | TRBV10-1 | CASSESTSGRAFLASYNEQFF | TGCGCCAGCAGTGAGTCGACGAGCGGGAGGGCCTTTCTAGCATCCTACAATGAGCAGTTCTTC
- | TRBJ1-5 | - | TRBV27 | CASSWSGNQPQHF | TGTGCCAGCAGTTGGTCCGGCAATCAGCCCCAGCATTTT
- | TRBJ1-5 | TRBD1 | TRBV7-6 | CASSPGQGFQPQHF | TGTGCCAGCAGCCCGGGACAGGGCTTTCAGCCCCAGCATTTT
- | TRBJ1-2 | - | TRBV6-5 | CASGQIANYGYTF | TGTGCCAGTGGGCAGATCGCTAACTATGGCTACACCTTC
once | TRBJ2-7 | - | TRBV21-1 | CASSLSGDNSYEQYF | TGTGCCAGCAGCCTCTCGGGGGACAACTCCTACGAGCAGTACTTC
- | TRBJ1-2 | TRBD1 | TRBV13 | CASSVGQGVEGYTF | TGTGCCAGCAGCGTAGGACAGGGGGTAGAAGGCTACACCTTC
- | TRBJ1-2 | - | TRBV30 | CAGEVGELRYTF | TGTGCCGGTGAGGTTGGGGAGCTTAGATACACCTTC
- | TRBJ2-2 | TRBD1 | TRBV5-5 | CASSFPPPEGGVDTGELFF | TGTGCCAGCAGCTTTCCACCCCCGGAAGGGGGCGTAGACACCGGGGAGCTGTTTTTT
once | TRBJ2-7 | TRBD1 | TRBV9 | CASSRRQGENEQYF | TGTGCCAGCAGCAGACGACAGGGGGAAAACGAGCAGTACTTC
- | TRBJ2-7 | TRBD2 | TRBV6-5 | CASSFGAGVYEQYF | TGTGCCAGCAGTTTCGGAGCGGGAGTGTACGAGCAGTACTTC
- | TRBJ2-3 | - | TRBV1 | CTTRPDTQYF | TGCACCACCAGACCAGATACGCAGTATTTT
- | TRBJ1-1 | - | TRBV11-2 | CASSLSSMNTEAFF | TGTGCCAGCAGCTTATCGAGCATGAACACTGAAGCTTTCTTT
- | TRBJ2-7 | - | TRBV7-9 | CASSLAPGGEQYF | TGTGCCAGCAGCTTAGCGCCCGGGGGCGAGCAGTACTTC
- | TRBJ1-1 | TRBD1 | TRBV6-1 | CASSGLPGQMNTEAFF | TGTGCCAGCAGTGGATTACCGGGACAGATGAACACTGAAGCTTTCTTT
- | TRBJ2-3 | TRBD1 | TRBV9 | CASSYRDRGDTDTQYF | TGTGCCAGCAGCTACCGGGACAGGGGGGACACAGATACGCAGTATTTT
- | TRBJ2-7 | TRBD2 | TRBV6-6 | CASEVAGGTVYEQYF | TGTGCCAGTGAAGTAGCGGGAGGGACTGTCTACGAGCAGTACTTC
- | TRBJ2-1 | - | TRBV29-1 | CSVAGIGYGEQFF | TGCAGCGTTGCCGGGATAGGCTACGGTGAGCAGTTCTTC
- | TRBJ2-5 | TRBD2 | TRBV6-5 | CASSYTGGLFKTQYF | TGTGCCAGCAGTTATACGGGAGGCTTGTTTAAGACCCAGTACTTC
- | TRBJ2-3 | - | TRBV15 | CATSRDFSREGGTDTQYF | TGTGCCACCAGCAGAGATTTCTCCAGGGAAGGGGGCACAGATACGCAGTATTTT
once | TRBJ2-1 | TRBD2 | TRBV19 | CASSIGASGDSYNEQFF | TGTGCCAGTAGTATCGGGGCTAGCGGGGACTCTTACAATGAGCAGTTCTTC
once | TRBJ2-2 | TRBD1 | TRBV14 | CASSHVLRDRGTTGSTGELFF | TGTGCCAGCAGCCACGTTCTCCGGGACAGGGGTACTACGGGTTCCACCGGGGAGCTGTTTTTT
- | TRBJ1-4 | TRBD1 | TRBV5-5 | CASSPRDRIGGGVNEKLFF | TGTGCCAGCAGCCCCCGGGACAGGATTGGAGGGGGGGTTAATGAAAAACTGTTTTTT
- | TRBJ1-5 | TRBD1 | TRBV6-6 | CASSYSGGAEPQHF | TGTGCCAGCAGTTACTCAGGGGGCGCCGAGCCCCAGCATTTT
- | TRBJ2-7 | - | TRBV7-9 | CASSLAEDPYEQYF | TGTGCCAGCAGCTTAGCGGAGGACCCCTACGAGCAGTACTTC
- | TRBJ2-7 | - | TRBV6-5 | CASTPSQVSYEQYF | TGTGCCAGCACCCCCTCACAGGTGTCCTACGAGCAGTACTTC
- | TRBJ2-2 | TRBD1 | TRBV6-1 | CASSETGGGAGELFF | TGTGCCAGCAGTGAGACAGGGGGAGGGGCCGGGGAGCTGTTTTTT
- | TRBJ2-7 | - | TRBV6-1 | CASPGVESSYEQYF | TGTGCCAGCCCTGGGGTGGAAAGCTCCTACGAGCAGTACTTC
- | TRBJ2-5 | - | TRBV7-9 | CASSFSDGQETQYF | TGTGCCAGCAGCTTCTCTGACGGCCAAGAGACCCAGTACTTC
- | TRBJ2-1 | - | TRBV13 | CASSPGEGFYNEQFF | TGTGCCAGCAGCCCAGGTGAAGGATTCTACAATGAGCAGTTCTTC
- | TRBJ2-4 | - | TRBV4-3 | CASSPARYWELAKNIQYF | TGCGCCAGCAGCCCCGCGCGATATTGGGAACTAGCCAAAAACATTCAGTACTTC
- | TRBJ2-1 | - | TRBV7-9 | CASSLGGEQFF | TGTGCCAGCAGCCTAGGGGGGGAGCAGTTCTTC
- | TRBJ2-2 | - | TRBV5-4 | CASSWGKGELFF | TGTGCCAGCAGCTGGGGGAAGGGGGAGCTGTTTTTT
- | TRBJ2-1 | TRBD2 | TRBV7-2 | CASSLALAGDYNEQFF | TGTGCCAGCAGCTTAGCGCTAGCGGGAGATTACAATGAGCAGTTCTTC
- | TRBJ2-1 | - | TRBV27 | CASSLRPLDNEQFF | TGTGCCAGCAGTTTACGTCCGCTCGACAATGAGCAGTTCTTC
- | TRBJ1-4 | - | TRBV4-2 | CASSQGAEKLFF | TGTGCCAGCAGCCAAGGAGCAGAAAAACTGTTTTTT